The TCR beta chain described here comes from a study of blood T cell repertoires in COVID-19. For the study at large: Some COVID-19 samples were acute and others convalescent; all came from the United States, Italy and Spain.

CDR3 length equals 15 residues. V dropped 2 bases and J dropped 3 bases, with 12 bases sitting between them. Germline V gene sequence: CDR1 SGHRS, CDR2 YFSETQ. Sequencing used immunoSEQ multiplex PCR; TCRdb keeps in-frame clones, though not all of them. The profile shows about 67,000 clones, 70% to 90% of them singletons. The V and J genes are TRBV5-1 and TRBJ1-5; D possibly corresponds to TRBD1 (6 bases). The material sequenced was peripheral blood. The TCR originated in a woman between 55 and 75 years old with acute or convalescent COVID-19. Here the CDR3 reads CASSLTGNPNQPQHF. The CDR3 coding sequence is TGCGCCAGCAGCTTAACAGGGAACCCCAATCAGCCCCAGCATTTT.